A selection of T cell receptor beta chains follows, all from one sample in a study of blood T cell repertoires in COVID-19. Clones were read by immunoSEQ multiplex PCR, and TCRdb kept only the in-frame ones, dropping some. The repertoire holds about 160,000 clones, approximately 79% seen once, with around 7% in the top ten. Sequences were obtained from peripheral blood. Receptors originate from a woman aged 40 to 50 with COVID-19, enrolled during active disease. Each CDR3 is given with its conserved first and last residue. The order of the fields is clone size, J gene, D gene, CDR3 length, V gene, CDR3 DNA, CDR3 protein. D genes are given only for firm matches. The size field is filled for only some rows; it gives once, few, many or a size class.

abundance: once
j_gene: TRBJ1-4
d_gene: -
len: 13
v_gene: TRBV28
CDR3nt: TGTGCCAGCAGAGGACAGATGAATGAAAAACTGTTTTTT
CDR3aa: CASRGQMNEKLFF

abundance: -
j_gene: TRBJ2-3
d_gene: -
len: 15
v_gene: TRBV2
CDR3nt: TGTGCCAGCAGCGGAGATGCGGGGCTCACAGATACGCAGTATTTT
CDR3aa: CASSGDAGLTDTQYF

abundance: -
j_gene: TRBJ1-2
d_gene: -
len: 14
v_gene: TRBV4-2
CDR3nt: TGTGCCAGCAGCCAAGGATCCAGGGAGGATGGCTACACCTTC
CDR3aa: CASSQGSREDGYTF

abundance: -
j_gene: TRBJ2-2
d_gene: TRBD1
len: 15
v_gene: TRBV5-4
CDR3nt: TGTGCCAGCAGTTATCCCGGGACAGGGACCGGGGAGCTGTTTTTT
CDR3aa: CASSYPGTGTGELFF

abundance: few
j_gene: TRBJ2-7
d_gene: TRBD1
len: 15
v_gene: TRBV7-8
CDR3nt: TGTGCCAGCAGGTACGACAGGGGGAGCTCCTACGAGCAGTACTTC
CDR3aa: CASRYDRGSSYEQYF

abundance: -
j_gene: TRBJ1-4
d_gene: -
len: 13
v_gene: TRBV3-1/TRBV3-2
CDR3nt: TGTGCCAGCAGCCATTCTTTGAGGGAAAAACTGTTTTTT
CDR3aa: CASSHSLREKLFF

abundance: -
j_gene: TRBJ2-1
d_gene: TRBD1
len: 16
v_gene: TRBV4-1
CDR3nt: TGCGCCAGCAGCCAGACAGGGGGCAAGTTCTACAATGAGCAGTTCTTC
CDR3aa: CASSQTGGKFYNEQFF

abundance: -
j_gene: TRBJ2-5
d_gene: -
len: 16
v_gene: TRBV6-6
CDR3nt: TGTGCCAGCAGTTACTCCAGACTAGGAGGGCAAGAGACCCAGTACTTC
CDR3aa: CASSYSRLGGQETQYF

abundance: -
j_gene: TRBJ2-2
d_gene: TRBD2
len: 17
v_gene: TRBV2
CDR3nt: TGTGCCAGCACCGGGACTAGCGGGAGGGCCGGGGCCGGGGAGCTGTTTTTT
CDR3aa: CASTGTSGRAGAGELFF

abundance: -
j_gene: TRBJ2-3
d_gene: TRBD2
len: 17
v_gene: TRBV14
CDR3nt: TGTGCCAGCAGCCAAGATATAGCGGGGGGGAGACGGAATACGCAGTATTTT
CDR3aa: CASSQDIAGGRRNTQYF

abundance: once
j_gene: TRBJ1-6
d_gene: -
len: 15
v_gene: TRBV3-1/TRBV3-2
CDR3nt: TGTGCCAGCAGTAACCGGGACAACAATAATTCACCCCTCCACTTT
CDR3aa: CASSNRDNNNSPLHF

abundance: -
j_gene: TRBJ2-1
d_gene: -
len: 15
v_gene: TRBV27
CDR3nt: TGTGCCAGCAGTTCTATACAGGGAGGGACTGGTGAGCAGTTCTTC
CDR3aa: CASSSIQGGTGEQFF

abundance: -
j_gene: TRBJ2-3
d_gene: TRBD2
len: 15
v_gene: TRBV7-2
CDR3nt: TGTGCCAGCAGCTTCACGGGAGCGGGGACAGATACGCAGTATTTT
CDR3aa: CASSFTGAGTDTQYF

abundance: -
j_gene: TRBJ2-5
d_gene: TRBD2
len: 16
v_gene: TRBV15
CDR3nt: TGTGCCACCGAACCGGGACTAGCGGGAGTAGGAGAGACCCAGTACTTC
CDR3aa: CATEPGLAGVGETQYF

abundance: few
j_gene: TRBJ1-5
d_gene: -
len: 16
v_gene: TRBV5-6
CDR3nt: TGTGCCAGCAGCCTATGGACAGACTATAGCAATCAGCCCCAGCATTTT
CDR3aa: CASSLWTDYSNQPQHF

abundance: -
j_gene: TRBJ2-1
d_gene: TRBD2
len: 16
v_gene: TRBV4-1
CDR3nt: TGCGCCAGCAGCCAAAGAAAGACTAGCGGGAGCAATGAGCAGTTCTTC
CDR3aa: CASSQRKTSGSNEQFF

abundance: few
j_gene: TRBJ1-2
d_gene: -
len: 17
v_gene: TRBV3-1/TRBV3-2
CDR3nt: TGTGCCAGCAGCCAAGCGTTTCAGGGTTCTTGGGTTGATGGCTACACCTTC
CDR3aa: CASSQAFQGSWVDGYTF

abundance: -
j_gene: TRBJ2-2
d_gene: TRBD1
len: 14
v_gene: TRBV6-5
CDR3nt: TGTGCCAGCAAAGGACAGGCGAACACCGGGGAGCTGTTTTTT
CDR3aa: CASKGQANTGELFF

abundance: -
j_gene: TRBJ2-5
d_gene: -
len: 13
v_gene: TRBV30
CDR3nt: TGTGCCTGGAGTAGAGAACTCGGGGAGACCCAGTACTTC
CDR3aa: CAWSRELGETQYF

abundance: -
j_gene: TRBJ2-7
d_gene: TRBD1
len: 14
v_gene: TRBV28
CDR3nt: TGTGCCAGCAGCAAAACAGGGGGGACCTACGAGCAGTACTTC
CDR3aa: CASSKTGGTYEQYF

abundance: -
j_gene: TRBJ2-2
d_gene: TRBD2
len: 18
v_gene: TRBV7-2
CDR3nt: TGTGCCAGCAGCCCTGAAGCGGGGGCCCGATATTACACCGGGGAGCTGTTTTTT
CDR3aa: CASSPEAGARYYTGELFF

abundance: -
j_gene: TRBJ1-5
d_gene: -
len: 14
v_gene: TRBV4-1
CDR3nt: TGCGCCAGCAGCCAAGATCCCAGGGCTGCGCCCCAGCATTTT
CDR3aa: CASSQDPRAAPQHF

abundance: -
j_gene: TRBJ2-1
d_gene: TRBD2
len: 14
v_gene: TRBV20-1
CDR3nt: TGCAGTGCTAGTATGGGGGGGGTCCGCAATGAGCAGTTCTTC
CDR3aa: CSASMGGVRNEQFF

abundance: -
j_gene: TRBJ2-1
d_gene: -
len: 15
v_gene: TRBV14
CDR3nt: TGTGCCAGCAGCCAAGTAGGGGGTCGTTACAATGAGCAGTTCTTC
CDR3aa: CASSQVGGRYNEQFF

abundance: -
j_gene: TRBJ1-2
d_gene: -
len: 13
v_gene: TRBV30
CDR3nt: TGTGCCGGTGAAGCAAGTGAGTTCTCGGGCTACACCTTC
CDR3aa: CAGEASEFSGYTF

abundance: -
j_gene: TRBJ1-1
d_gene: TRBD1
len: 12
v_gene: TRBV6-4
CDR3nt: TGTGCCAGCAGGGACTACAGGGGTAGAGCTTTCTTT
CDR3aa: CASRDYRGRAFF

abundance: -
j_gene: TRBJ1-5
d_gene: -
len: 17
v_gene: TRBV21-1
CDR3nt: TGTGCCAGCAGCCAAGGCGACAGGGTTTGTAGCAATCAGCCCCAGCATTTT
CDR3aa: CASSQGDRVCSNQPQHF